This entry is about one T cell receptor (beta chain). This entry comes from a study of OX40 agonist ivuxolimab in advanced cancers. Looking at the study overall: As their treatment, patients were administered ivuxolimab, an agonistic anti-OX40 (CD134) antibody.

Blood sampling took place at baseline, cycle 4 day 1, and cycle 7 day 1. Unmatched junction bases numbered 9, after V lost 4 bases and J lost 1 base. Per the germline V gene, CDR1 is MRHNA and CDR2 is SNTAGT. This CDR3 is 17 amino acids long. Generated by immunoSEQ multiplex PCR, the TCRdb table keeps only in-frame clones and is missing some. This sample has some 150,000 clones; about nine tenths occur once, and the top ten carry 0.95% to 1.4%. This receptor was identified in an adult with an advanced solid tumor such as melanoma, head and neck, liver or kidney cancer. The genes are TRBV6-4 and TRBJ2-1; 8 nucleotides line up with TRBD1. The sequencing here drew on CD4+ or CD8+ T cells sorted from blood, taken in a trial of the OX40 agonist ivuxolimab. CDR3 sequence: CASSAYSGTGSYNEQFF. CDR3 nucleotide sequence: TGTGCCAGCAGTGCTTACTCTGGGACAGGATCCTACAATGAGCAGTTCTTC.